This TCR beta chain was sequenced for a study of T cells in Graves' hyperthyroidism and ophthalmopathy. Overall study findings and caveats: Ophthalmopathy could be told apart from stable hyperthyroidism with a 13 V-J model. The model's output predicted ophthalmopathy at a median of about 6.5 months prior to onset.

TCR beta CDR3 regions were amplified from RNA transcripts. The study used the HTBI primer set for a first-round RT-PCR of the TCR CDR3. From the multiplex PCR reads, TCRdb called clonotypes with MiXCR, one entry per CDR3 protein. The sample holds around 520,000 distinct CDR3 sequences; about 24% are singletons and the top ten take approximately 10%. This clonotype appeared many times. Its matching antigen is unknown. V lost 5 bases to trimming and J lost 1 base, with 8 bases between them. Per the germline V gene, CDR1 is MNHEY and CDR2 is SVGAGI. This CDR3 comprises 13 residues. The PBMCs had their origin in about 9.7 ml of fresh peripheral blood.

The chain combines TRBV6-5 with TRBJ1-2; D call uncertain. The TCR sequence derives from a woman in her twenties or thirties with Graves' ophthalmopathy. The sample consisted of blood. In DNA, the CDR3 is TGTGCCAGCAGTCCCTCATATAACTATGGCTACACCTTC. It codes for CASSPSYNYGYTF.